A selection of T cell receptor beta chains follows, all from one sample in a study of blood T cell repertoires in COVID-19. Profiled with immunoSEQ multiplex PCR; TCRdb holds only in-frame clones, not every one. The sample shows approximately 49,000 clones, roughly four fifths of them seen only once. The sample consisted of peripheral blood. The receptor set was obtained from a woman aged 60-75 years with acute or convalescent COVID-19. CDR3s include the opening cysteine and the closing phenylalanine or tryptophan. A D gene is named only where the DNA matches it firmly. The listing skips clone size in some rows; elsewhere it reads once, few, many or a size class.

CASSIWGRVNEQFF TGTGCCAGTAGTATTTGGGGGCGCGTCAATGAGCAGTTCTTC . TRBJ2-1 TRBV19 .
CASSWGTSGRRYQETQYF TGCGCCAGCAGCTGGGGGACTAGCGGGAGACGGTACCAAGAGACCCAGTACTTC TRBD2 TRBJ2-5 TRBV5-1 .
CASSYLRGENEQFF TGTGCCAGCAGTTACTTACGGGGAGAGAATGAGCAGTTCTTC . TRBJ2-1 TRBV6-6 .
CARSSGNTIYF TGTGCCAGGAGCTCTGGAAACACCATATATTTT . TRBJ1-3 TRBV2 .
CASSLRGRGARETQYF TGTGCCAGCAGCCTAAGAGGGCGGGGGGCCCGGGAGACCCAGTACTTC TRBD2 TRBJ2-5 TRBV3-1/TRBV3-2 once
CASSLGQNYGYTF TGTGCCAGCAGTTTAGGTCAGAACTATGGCTACACCTTC . TRBJ1-2 TRBV12-3/TRBV12-4 .
CASSRGQFTDTQYF TGTGCCAGTAGCAGGGGGCAATTTACAGATACGCAGTATTTT TRBD1 TRBJ2-3 TRBV19 .
CASSYSTGATEAFF TGTGCCAGCAGTTACTCAACAGGGGCCACTGAAGCTTTCTTT TRBD1 TRBJ1-1 TRBV6-5 .
CASSQQGAGMNTEAFF TGTGCCAGCTCACAACAGGGGGCGGGGATGAACACTGAAGCTTTCTTT TRBD1 TRBJ1-1 TRBV18 .
CASSVGRSGTSDTQYF TGTGCCAGCAGCGTTGGCAGGTCGGGGACTTCAGATACGCAGTATTTT . TRBJ2-3 TRBV9 .
CASSPSRGNQETQYF TGTGCCAGCAGTCCATCGCGGGGGAACCAAGAGACCCAGTACTTC TRBD2 TRBJ2-5 TRBV7-2 .
CASSYDGNSPLHF TGTGCCAGCAGTTACGACGGGAATTCACCCCTCCACTTT . TRBJ1-6 TRBV6-5 .
CASSLISGRSTDTQYF TGTGCCAGCAGCTTGATCTCCGGGAGAAGCACAGATACGCAGTATTTT . TRBJ2-3 TRBV5-6 .
CASSQGRGSGYTF TGTGCCAGCAGTCAAGGGAGGGGGTCTGGCTACACCTTC . TRBJ1-2 TRBV12-3/TRBV12-4 .
CASSLGAGQGQPQHF TGCGCCAGCAGCTTGGGGGCAGGGCAGGGACAGCCCCAGCATTTT . TRBJ1-5 TRBV5-1 few
CASDRQGTYGYTF TGTGCCAGCGATCGACAGGGGACCTATGGCTACACCTTC TRBD1 TRBJ1-2 TRBV6-5 once
CASSFGTAYGYTF TGTGCCAGCAGCTTCGGGACAGCCTATGGCTACACCTTC TRBD1 TRBJ1-2 TRBV7-8 .
CSVVGGREMADTQYF TGCAGCGTTGTAGGGGGCAGGGAGATGGCAGATACGCAGTATTTT TRBD1 TRBJ2-3 TRBV29-1 .
CASRPTGGVFYEQYF TGTGCCAGCAGGCCTACAGGGGGAGTGTTCTACGAGCAGTACTTC TRBD1 TRBJ2-7 TRBV6-5 .
CASSQVRLRRDQPQHF TGCGCCAGCAGCCAAGTAAGGCTTAGGAGGGATCAGCCCCAGCATTTT . TRBJ1-5 TRBV4-1 .
CASSWGVQAEGGYTF TGCGCCAGCAGCTGGGGGGTTCAGGCGGAGGGAGGCTACACCTTC . TRBJ1-2 TRBV5-1 .
CASSQDPRQGAYEQYF TGTGCCAGCAGCCAAGATCCTAGACAGGGGGCCTACGAGCAGTACTTC TRBD1 TRBJ2-7 TRBV4-2 .
CASSQGLAGGYEFF TGTGCCAGCAGCCAGGGACTAGCGGGGGGGTATGAGTTCTTC TRBD2 TRBJ2-1 TRBV3-1/TRBV3-2 .
CASSLLAASGRSGANVLTF TGTGCCAGCAGCTTGCTCGCGGCTAGCGGGAGGTCTGGGGCCAACGTCCTGACTTTC TRBD2 TRBJ2-6 TRBV5-4 .
CASRETVSSYNSPLHF TGTGCCAGCAGGGAGACAGTGAGCTCCTATAATTCACCCCTCCACTTT . TRBJ1-6 TRBV27 few
CASSIAGGGSNQPQHF TGTGCCAGTAGTATAGCAGGGGGTGGTAGCAATCAGCCCCAGCATTTT TRBD1 TRBJ1-5 TRBV19 .
CASSWTSGDYNEQFF TGTGCCAGCAGCTGGACTAGCGGGGATTACAATGAGCAGTTCTTC TRBD2 TRBJ2-1 TRBV7-3 .
CASSFSGRAYNEQFF TGTGCCAGCAGTTTTAGCGGGAGGGCCTACAATGAGCAGTTCTTC TRBD2 TRBJ2-1 TRBV28 .
CASSSQQGDGYTF TGTGCCAGCAGCTCACAACAGGGAGATGGCTACACCTTC . TRBJ1-2 TRBV7-2 .
CASSLIALTEAFF TGCGCCAGCAGCTTGATAGCCCTCACTGAAGCTTTCTTT . TRBJ1-1 TRBV5-1 .
CASSYSTGRARTEAFF TGTGCCAGCAGTTACTCGACTGGCAGGGCCAGGACTGAAGCTTTCTTT . TRBJ1-1 TRBV6-5 .
CASSSGTRGDYEQYF TGTGCCAGCAGCTCCGGGACTAGGGGCGACTACGAGCAGTACTTC TRBD2 TRBJ2-7 TRBV5-4 .
CASKPQQLLVYEQYF TGTGCCAGCAAACCGCAACAGCTTCTCGTGTACGAGCAGTACTTC . TRBJ2-7 TRBV27 .
CASSPTLAGEQYF TGTGCCAGCAGCCCGACACTAGCGGGTGAGCAGTACTTC TRBD2 TRBJ2-7 TRBV5-6 once
CASSPTRSGDTGELFF TGTGCCAGCAGCCCGACTAGATCAGGAGACACCGGGGAGCTGTTTTTT . TRBJ2-2 TRBV3-1/TRBV3-2 .
CASRPPPPVEQYF TGTGCAAGTCGCCCTCCTCCTCCCGTCGAGCAGTACTTC . TRBJ2-7 TRBV12-2 .
CASSSTSGGVNEQFF TGTGCCAGCAGTTCGACTAGCGGGGGGGTAAATGAGCAGTTCTTC TRBD2 TRBJ2-1 TRBV2 .
CASSHPIGGLAPDTQYF TGTGCCAGCAGCCATCCCATCGGGGGACTAGCGCCAGATACGCAGTATTTT TRBD2 TRBJ2-3 TRBV3-1/TRBV3-2 .
CASSAPTTTGPNQPQHF TGTGCCAGCAGCGCGCCAACCACGACAGGGCCCAATCAGCCCCAGCATTTT . TRBJ1-5 TRBV21-1 .
CSVRDRGRAETQYF TGCAGCGTTCGAGACAGGGGGCGCGCAGAGACCCAGTACTTC TRBD1 TRBJ2-5 TRBV29-1 .
CASSSGRRSSYNSPLHF TGTGCCAGCAGTTCCGGAAGACGGAGCTCCTATAATTCACCCCTCCACTTT . TRBJ1-6 TRBV28 .
CAWSLLRGRNNEQFF TGTGCCTGGAGTCTCCTGAGAGGGAGAAACAATGAGCAGTTCTTC . TRBJ2-1 TRBV30 .
CAISENRGGETQYF TGTGCCATCAGTGAGAACCGGGGGGGAGAGACCCAGTACTTC TRBD2 TRBJ2-5 TRBV10-3 .
CASSHAVSSYNEQFF TGTGCCAGCAGCCACGCGGTTAGCTCCTACAATGAGCAGTTCTTC . TRBJ2-1 TRBV3-1/TRBV3-2 .
CASSHPRTGNEKLFF TGTGCCAGCAGTCACCCCCGGACAGGGAACGAAAAACTGTTTTTT TRBD1 TRBJ1-4 TRBV6-2/TRBV6-3 .
CASSPGSRPASTDTQYF TGTGCCAGCAGCCCCGGCTCGAGGCCGGCTAGCACAGATACGCAGTATTTT . TRBJ2-3 TRBV9 .
CASSLGTGGFTEAFF TGTGCCAGCAGTTTAGGGACAGGGGGTTTTACTGAAGCTTTCTTT TRBD1 TRBJ1-1 TRBV28 once
CASSSRGRKAYEQYF TGTGCCAGCAGTTCCAGGGGCCGGAAAGCCTACGAGCAGTACTTC . TRBJ2-7 TRBV28 once
CASSDAGVGNSPLHF TGTGCCAGCAGTGACGCAGGGGTGGGTAATTCACCCCTCCACTTT . TRBJ1-6 TRBV2 once
CASSQDMASGRYEQYF TGCGCCAGCAGCCAAGACATGGCTAGCGGGAGATACGAGCAGTACTTC TRBD2 TRBJ2-7 TRBV4-1 .
CASRLDLGQPNTEAFF TGTGCAAGTCGCTTAGACCTGGGACAGCCTAACACTGAAGCTTTCTTT . TRBJ1-1 TRBV12-2 .
CASGQGGLYEQYF TGTGCCAGCGGGCAGGGAGGGTTGTACGAGCAGTACTTC TRBD2 TRBJ2-7 TRBV28 few
CASSQTPGTSHNEQFF TGCGCCAGCAGCCAAACCCCCGGGACTAGTCACAATGAGCAGTTCTTC TRBD2 TRBJ2-1 TRBV4-1 .
CASSLGTGGVQPQHF TGTGCCAGCAGCTTGGGGACAGGGGGCGTTCAGCCCCAGCATTTT TRBD1 TRBJ1-5 TRBV5-6 .
CASSFGQGQREQYF TGTGCCAGCAGCTTCGGTCAGGGGCAACGCGAGCAGTACTTC . TRBJ2-7 TRBV7-8 .
CASSRLAGGRNEQFF TGTGCCAGCAGTCGACTAGCGGGGGGTCGCAATGAGCAGTTCTTC TRBD2 TRBJ2-1 TRBV28 .
CAWRGVDYNSPLHF TGTGCCTGGAGGGGAGTGGACTATAATTCACCCCTCCACTTT . TRBJ1-6 TRBV30 .
CASSISAYNEQFF TGTGCCAGCAGTATCTCGGCCTACAATGAGCAGTTCTTC . TRBJ2-1 TRBV6-6 .
CAISGTDSSSTNEKLFF TGTGCCATCAGTGGAACGGACAGTAGTTCAACTAATGAAAAACTGTTTTTT . TRBJ1-4 TRBV10-3 .
CASSYPRGLASMDEQFF TGTGCCAGCAGCTACCCCCGGGGACTAGCTAGTATGGATGAGCAGTTCTTC TRBD2 TRBJ2-1 TRBV7-9 few